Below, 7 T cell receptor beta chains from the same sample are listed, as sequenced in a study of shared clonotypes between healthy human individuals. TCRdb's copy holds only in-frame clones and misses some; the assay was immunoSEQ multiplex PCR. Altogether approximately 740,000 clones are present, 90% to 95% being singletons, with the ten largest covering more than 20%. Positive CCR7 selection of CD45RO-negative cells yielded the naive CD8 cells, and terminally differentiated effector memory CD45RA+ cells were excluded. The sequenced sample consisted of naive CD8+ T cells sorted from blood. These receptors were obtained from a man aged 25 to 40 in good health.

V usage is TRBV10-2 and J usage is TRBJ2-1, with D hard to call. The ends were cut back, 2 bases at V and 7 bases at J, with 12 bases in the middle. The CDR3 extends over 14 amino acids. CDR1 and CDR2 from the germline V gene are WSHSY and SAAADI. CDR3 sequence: CASSETIRSNEQFF. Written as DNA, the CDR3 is TGCGCCAGCAGTGAGACGATAAGGTCGAATGAGCAGTTCTTC.

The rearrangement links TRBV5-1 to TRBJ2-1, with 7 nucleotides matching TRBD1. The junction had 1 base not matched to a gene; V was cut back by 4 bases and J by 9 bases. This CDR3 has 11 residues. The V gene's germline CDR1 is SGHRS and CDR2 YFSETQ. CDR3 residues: CASSGQAEQFF. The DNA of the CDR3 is TGCGCCAGCAGCGGACAGGCTGAGCAGTTCTTC.

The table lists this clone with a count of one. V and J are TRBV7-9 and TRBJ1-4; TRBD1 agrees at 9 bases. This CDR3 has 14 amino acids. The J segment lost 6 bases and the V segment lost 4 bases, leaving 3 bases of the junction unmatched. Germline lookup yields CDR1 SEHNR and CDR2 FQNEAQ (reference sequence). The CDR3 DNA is TGTGCCAGCAGCTACCGGACAGGGGATGAAAAACTGTTTTTT. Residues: CASSYRTGDEKLFF. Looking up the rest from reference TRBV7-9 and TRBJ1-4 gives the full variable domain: DTGVSQNPRHKITKRGQNVTFRCDPISEHNRLYWYRQTLGQGPEFLTYFQNEAQLEKSRLLSDRFSAERPKGSFSTLEIQRTEQGDSAMYLCASSYRTGDEKLFFGSGTQLSVL.

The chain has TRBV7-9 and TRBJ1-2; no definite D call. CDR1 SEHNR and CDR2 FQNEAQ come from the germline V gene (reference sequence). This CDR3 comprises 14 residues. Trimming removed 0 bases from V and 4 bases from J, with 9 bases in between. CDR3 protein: CASSLASEFYGYTF. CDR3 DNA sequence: TGTGCCAGCAGCTTAGCGTCGGAGTTCTATGGCTACACCTTC.

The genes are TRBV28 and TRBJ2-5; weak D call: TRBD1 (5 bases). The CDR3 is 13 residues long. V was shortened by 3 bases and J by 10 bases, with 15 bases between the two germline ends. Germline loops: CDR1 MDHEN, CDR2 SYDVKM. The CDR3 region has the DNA TGTGCCAGCAGTTTCGACAGTTTGCAGGGCCAGTACTTC. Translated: CASSFDSLQGQYF.

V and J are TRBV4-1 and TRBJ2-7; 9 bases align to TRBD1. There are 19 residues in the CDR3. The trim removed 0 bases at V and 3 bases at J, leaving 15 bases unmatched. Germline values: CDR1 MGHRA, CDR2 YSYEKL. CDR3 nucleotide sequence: TGCGCCAGCAGCCAAGAAAGGAGAAGGTCCGGGACAGGGAACTACGAGCAGTACTTC. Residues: CASSQERRRSGTGNYEQYF.

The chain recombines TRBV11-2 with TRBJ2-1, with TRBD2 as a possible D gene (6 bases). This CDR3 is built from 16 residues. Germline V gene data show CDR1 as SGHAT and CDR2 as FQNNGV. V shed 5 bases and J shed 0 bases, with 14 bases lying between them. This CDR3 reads CASSPWGEASYNEQFF. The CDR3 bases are TGTGCCAGCAGCCCCTGGGGGGAGGCCTCCTACAATGAGCAGTTCTTC.